This entry features one TCR beta chain sequence. With 4 bases clipped from V and 1 base from J, the junction kept 11 bases outside the gene matches. Looked up from germline, CDR1 is SGHRS and CDR2 is YFSETQ. The CDR3 consists of 18 residues. These data belong to a study of beta chain features in type 1 diabetes. TCRB transcripts that were expressed got sequenced, as all of the isolated RNA had been reverse transcribed. Samples of naive, central memory and regulatory T cells yielded a mean of approximately 3.9 million reads. The protocol was immunoSEQ multiplex PCR, while the TCRdb copy is restricted to in-frame clones and leaves out a portion. The sample lists more than 150,000 clones, approximately 13% seen once, with 0.62% in the top ten.

The V call is TRBV5-1, the J call TRBJ2-4, with TRBD2 matching over 10 bases. The origin of this receptor is a woman in her late teens or twenties in good health. Source material: central memory CD4+ T cells from blood. The CDR3 spells CASSETSGFLGAKNIQYF. DNA of the CDR3: TGCGCCAGCAGCGAGACTAGCGGGTTTCTCGGTGCCAAAAACATTCAGTACTTC.